These T cell receptor beta chains were read from a single sample in a study of T cell repertoires in cytomegalovirus infection. TCRdb recomputed calls from the reads with MiXCR, one row per CDR3 protein. Of hundreds of thousands of distinct CDR3 sequences listed, 33% are singletons. For these receptors, no antigen is known. Sequenced here: cultured PBMCs, sampled from culture after CMV antigen stimulation. The receptors derive from a human donor in good health (CMV status not recorded). Some clones in this sample may be carry-over from other donors' samples. Both conserved end residues are trimmed from each CDR3. Clone size is given for some rows only: seen once, a few or many times, or a class if the clone is expanded.

v_call	clone_size	cdr3_aa
TRBV29-1	few	SSAGGQNNEQF
TRBV2	-	ASRTGGSAEAF
TRBV28	few	ASSYIAGGPKENEQF
TRBV7-6	-	ASSSVAGWGTGELF
TRBV6-2/TRBV6-3	-	ASSRTERTSGITGSYNEQF
TRBV6-5	-	ASSPTFGNQPQH
TRBV7-9	-	ASSLDQGGGDLTEAF
TRBV10-3	-	AISESFGGAGEFGETQY
TRBV4-3	-	ASSQDQLSGQETQY
TRBV6-5	-	ASSYSAGSTDTQY
TRBV7-2	large	ASSEDFHSGNTIY
TRBV7-2	few	ASSYDRDDGYT
TRBV12-3/TRBV12-4	-	ASSPGTRLNNEKLF
TRBV20-1	few	SARWGENTGELF
TRBV11-1	few	ASSLVQATSRAGHEQF
TRBV27	few	ASSFTLSSYNEQF
TRBV7-2	many	ASSLVTGAYTEAF
TRBV11-2	-	ASSLDARQGFSGNTIY
TRBV7-2	many	ASSLMGTENSPLH
TRBV5-6	few	ASSAEQGALETQY
TRBV7-6	-	ASRSSQGGGYGYT
TRBV7-2	many	ASSKTSGESYEQY
TRBV4-1	few	ASSQDGGNRNYGYT